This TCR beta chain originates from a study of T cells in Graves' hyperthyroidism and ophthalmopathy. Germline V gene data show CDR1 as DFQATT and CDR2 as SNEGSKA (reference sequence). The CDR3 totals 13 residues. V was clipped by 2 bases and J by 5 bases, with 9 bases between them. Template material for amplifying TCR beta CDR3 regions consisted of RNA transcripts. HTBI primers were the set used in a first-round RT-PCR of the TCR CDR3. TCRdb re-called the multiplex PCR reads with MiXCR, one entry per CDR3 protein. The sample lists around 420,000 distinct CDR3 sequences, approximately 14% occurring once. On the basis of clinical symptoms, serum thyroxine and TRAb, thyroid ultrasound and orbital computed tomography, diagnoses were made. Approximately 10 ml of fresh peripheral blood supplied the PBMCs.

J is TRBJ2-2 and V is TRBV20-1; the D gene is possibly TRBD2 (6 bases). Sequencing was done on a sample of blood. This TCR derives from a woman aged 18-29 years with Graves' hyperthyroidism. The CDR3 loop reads CSARNSGTGELFF. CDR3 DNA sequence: TGCAGTGCTAGAAATAGCGGAACCGGGGAGCTGTTTTTT.